The rows below give T cell receptor beta chains drawn from one sample of a study of regulatory T cells in long-lasting Graves disease. TCRdb fed the multiplex PCR reads into MiXCR, producing one record per CDR3 protein. The data contain 410,000 or so distinct CDR3 sequences, about 15% of them singletons. The data were also submitted as part of a second study, on T cells in Graves' hyperthyroidism and ophthalmopathy.

The material sequenced was peripheral blood mononuclear cells (PBMCs), taken at new diagnosis, from a patient treated with antithyroid drugs. All receptors derive from a woman aged 30 to 39 with Graves disease. The CDR3 runs from the conserved cysteine through the conserved F or W.

v_call: TRBV28
j_call: TRBJ2-3
cdr3_aa: CASNLGLAGGDTQYF

v_call: TRBV5-1
j_call: TRBJ1-5
cdr3_aa: CASSLAGRGGNQPQHF

v_call: TRBV10-3
j_call: TRBJ2-7
cdr3_aa: CAISDYLSYEQYF

v_call: TRBV10-3
j_call: TRBJ1-4
cdr3_aa: CAISEMNRLNEKLFF

v_call: TRBV9
j_call: TRBJ2-1
cdr3_aa: CASSVSGRAGDEQFF

v_call: TRBV24-1
j_call: TRBJ2-7
cdr3_aa: CATSGAGTGGYEQYF

v_call: TRBV11-2
j_call: TRBJ2-1
cdr3_aa: CASSPGQGFEQFF

v_call: TRBV11-2
j_call: TRBJ2-7
cdr3_aa: CASSADVLSGRWYEQYF

v_call: TRBV2
j_call: TRBJ2-1
cdr3_aa: CASRGGQETKSSYNEQFF

v_call: TRBV9
j_call: TRBJ2-1
cdr3_aa: CASSAGTSGSWSSYNEQFF

v_call: TRBV30
j_call: TRBJ2-1
cdr3_aa: CAWSHWGQSSYNEQFF

v_call: TRBV24-1
j_call: TRBJ2-3
cdr3_aa: CATSERLAGLLTDTQYF

v_call: TRBV6-1
j_call: TRBJ2-1
cdr3_aa: CASSLLANEQFF

v_call: TRBV6-2/TRBV6-3
j_call: TRBJ2-5
cdr3_aa: CASSYKSGRKGQETQYF

v_call: TRBV18
j_call: TRBJ2-1
cdr3_aa: CASSPPRFGSGSDNEQFF

v_call: TRBV28
j_call: TRBJ2-3
cdr3_aa: CASSFLRRTGGTDTQYF

v_call: TRBV5-1
j_call: TRBJ1-4
cdr3_aa: CASSLVGGIGEKLFF